This T cell receptor (beta chain) originates from a study of blood T cell repertoires in COVID-19. Sequencing was performed with immunoSEQ multiplex PCR; in TCRdb, only in-frame clones are kept and a portion is missing. The sample carries 110,000 or so clones, approximately 87% recorded once. Germline V gene lookup returns CDR1 ENHRY and CDR2 SYGVKD. This CDR3 region has 14 residues. V shed 6 bases, J shed 5 bases, and the junction held 8 bases outside the gene matches. V gene TRBV10-3 combines with J gene TRBJ1-2; 8 nucleotides line up with TRBD1. This clonotype originated in a woman aged 45 to 65 with acute or convalescent COVID-19. Sequenced sample: peripheral blood. The CDR3, as DNA: TGTGCCATCAGGCCGAAGACAGGGGATTATGGCTACACCTTC. Amino acid sequence: CAIRPKTGDYGYTF.